This TCR beta chain was observed in a study of cytomegalovirus exposure and HLA in healthy donors (dated by TCRdb to the late 2010s). Study-wide context: According to an earlier analysis of around 600 of the donors, about 179 million T cells yielded 117 million unique TCR beta sequences and approximately 300 Gb of sequence data. An early release that covered around 590 HLA-typed donors contained around 300 gigabases of sequencing data and tens of millions of unique TCR sequences. Of the roughly 390 genotyped donors, around 81% fell in the genetic ancestry cluster associated with self-reported Caucasian donors. The study aimed to test whether signatures of past pathogen exposure could be identified by cataloging public T cell receptors. Using immunosequencing, the study profiled T cell repertoires from fewer than 850 subjects and related those repertoires to cytomegalovirus serostatus. A separate validation cohort of roughly 130 different subjects was used in addition to the 666-subject first cohort. To predict cytomegalovirus infection status, the study brought together high-throughput TCR immunosequencing, statistical association of individual TCRs with disease status, and machine learning. A later analysis re-analyzed previously published TCR beta repertoires from 666 donors and added high-resolution HLA genotyping to study TCR occurrence patterns. Rather than using new phenotypic data, the later analysis identified candidate immune exposures from TCR beta sequences and from how often those sequences occurred across donors. In an earlier analysis of roughly 600 of the donors, high-throughput TCR beta sequencing was used to judge whether each TCR beta V gene segment behaved as functional or pseudogenic. Donor age, sex, ethnicity and CMV serostatus were compiled alongside the repertoire data. A later genetic analysis took genome-wide SNP genotypes for about three fifths of the 666 donors and used that subset as a discovery cohort. All discovery cohort repertoires had been generated on a single sequencing platform. HLA typing included class I and class II loci at four-digit resolution. Typing coverage varied by locus: 629-630 donors for A, B, C, DRB1 and DQB1; some 520 for DQA1; more than 600 for DPA1; roughly 450 for DPB1. About five DR-DQ haplotypes were treated as single units for association and clustering because of strong linkage in the cohort. Across 398 genotyped donors of the cohort, an average of about 200,000 unique TCR beta nucleotide sequences per donor were sequenced, and about a sixth of those sequences were non-productive.

Reading the germline V gene (reference sequence) gives CDR1 SGHAT and CDR2 FQDESV. The CDR3 sequence holds 15 residues, the cysteine and phenylalanine included. Left in the record is the CDR3 DNA by itself, 45 bases read in frame from the first base. The cohort was made up of roughly 670 healthy bone marrow donors. All cohort members were sampled while nominally healthy, although unrecorded immune exposures were likely present. The donor tested CMV seronegative, placing the donor among the 300 to 400 seronegative members of the cohort. Each donor provided a peripheral blood sample, and peripheral blood mononuclear cells were used for TCR beta sequencing. Genomic DNA extraction from the blood cell samples was performed with the Qiagen DNeasy Blood Extraction Kit. Regarding this clone: Its antigen specificity is not known. Germline and junction disagree at one end, which may indicate a read error.

Library construction relied on the immunoSEQ multiplex PCR assay. For the multiplex PCR, a mixture combining 60 forward primers for TCR Vbeta segments and 13 reverse primers for TCR Jbeta segments was used. Amplification of the CDR3 region of rearranged TCR beta genes was performed with a multiplex PCR assay on genomic DNA. The amplified TCR beta libraries were sequenced on the Illumina HiSeq System as 87-base-pair reads. The source study handled its data this way. A later analysis counted tens of millions of unique TCR beta chains across the 650 to 700 repertoires, and 9 million to 14 million of these chains were shared by at least two donors. A nearest-neighbor algorithm error-corrected the raw reads and collapsed the reads into unique sequences, merging closely related sequences to remove PCR and sequencing errors. CDR3 sequences were aligned to IMGT reference sequences to assign V, D and J gene segments. For a sequence to be retained, a match of at least six nucleotides to both a V gene segment and a J gene segment was required. Rearrangements were called productive when the CDR3 lacked stop codons and stayed in frame with V and J; all others were non-productive. Following IMGT convention, CDR3 was defined as the stretch from the second conserved V-encoded cysteine up to the conserved J-encoded phenylalanine. The earlier analysis of some 540 of the donors excluded any sequence lacking an unambiguous match to a single V gene segment. An earlier analysis of fewer than 750 of the donors classified V segments as functional when productive rearrangements were above 56.7% and as segregating when the standard deviation between donors was above 5%. A statistical classification framework was built to diagnose cytomegalovirus status from the catalog of TCR beta chain sequences. In a later analysis, V and J genes were assigned by comparing TCR nucleotide sequences against IMGT/GENE-DB human TR gene sequences. The TCRdist pipeline was used in a later analysis to assign CDR3 sequences and most-parsimonious VDJ recombination scenarios. In a later analysis, each TCR beta chain was defined by its CDR3 amino acid sequence together with its V-gene family, and reads without a unique V-gene family were excluded. To address suspected cross-contamination and a sequencing artifact, a later analysis removed roughly 640 highly shared, low-generation-probability nucleotide sequences. A later analysis calculated a clonal expansion index for each public chain from normalized within-repertoire ranks of inferred template counts. A later analysis computed generation probabilities with a VDJ recombination model fitted to out-of-frame rearrangements, and checked the results against IGoR. In a later analysis, hypergeometric tests were used to score TCR-TCR, TCR-HLA and TCR-CMV co-occurrence, with a repertoire-size bias correction applied to TCR pairs. In a later analysis, false discovery rates were estimated by permuting HLA or CMV assignments 20 times. In a later analysis, co-occurring TCRs were grouped using DBSCAN, with TCRdist sequence similarity added in when clustering inside HLA-allele-positive subsets. For co-occurrence clustering, repertoires with fewer than 30,000 or more than 120,000 public chains were excluded, along with 5 or 6 repertoires with anomalous nucleotide sharing. The immuneACCESS repertoire file appears here via TCRdb, limited to in-frame rearrangements. These files lack a portion of the clones; in checked studies, under half of the deficit traces to unresolved V genes, and the cause of the others is not known. V and J calls and clone size are those listed in that table; D and trimming were worked out from the DNA. The sample includes about 77,000 clones, with around 78% observed a single time. The top ten clones comprise around 3.5% of the sample.

Here is what the overall study found, with its caveats: In an earlier analysis of around 500 of the donors, most TCR beta V segments appeared in productive rearrangements about 87% or about 30% of the time, broadly matching IMGT annotations. Three of the identified cytomegalovirus-associated TCR beta chains were confirmed in vitro to be specific for cytomegalovirus antigens. Correlated functional status among segregating V segments might be attributable to linkage disequilibrium, but an unknown experimental factor could not be ruled out. When HLA alleles, especially DR and DQ, strongly co-occurred, attributing TCR associations to individual alleles was difficult. Roughly 17 rarely observed V segments, including chromosome 9 orphons, were excluded from the earlier analysis of almost 600 of the donors because counts were too low. A further reported finding was that TCR beta sequences accurately predicted the HLA-A and HLA-B alleles for most subjects in the first cohort. A later analysis found that TCR association rates varied across HLA loci, with DRB1 alleles showing the most associated TCRs and HLA-C alleles the fewest. In a later analysis, HLA-associated TCR beta chains showed more clonal expansion and lower generation probabilities than non-associated chains that were equally common. A later analysis associated about 18,000 TCR beta sequences with specific HLA alleles at a false discovery rate of 0.05. Across donors, most TCR sequences were observed very rarely, whereas some public TCRs were present in many individuals. Most CMV-associated TCR beta chains appeared to be HLA-restricted in a later analysis, and the HLA associations seemed to be driven largely by CMV exposure. Cytomegalovirus status was reported to be diagnosed by the classifier with high specificity and sensitivity in both the original and validation cohorts. The cohort was sequenced for TCR beta chains only, and without alpha or paired-chain data the features that could be detected were limited. A total of roughly 160 TCR beta chains were listed by the study as associated with cytomegalovirus. HLA typing was unavailable for some donors at each locus, so association tests used only the typed subset. For the cohort, immune exposure information was limited to CMV serostatus. Presence/absence analyses assumed roughly uniform sequencing depth across donors, an assumption that may not hold. The authors suggested that the approach could potentially be extended to other disease states and immunological phenotypes. According to a later genetic analysis, donors in an Asian-associated ancestry cluster had fewer N-insertions in productive TCRs than the approximately 700-donor mean. According to a later analysis, parvovirus B19, influenza, CMV and Epstein-Barr virus appeared linked to several top co-occurrence clusters. A cluster of highly shared sequence variants was judged likely to represent a technical artifact of the sequencing pipeline. Because the 87-base-pair reads could not distinguish some IMGT-functional V segments, including TRBV6-2 and TRBV6-3, those segments were excluded. V-gene and J-gene trimming of TCR beta chains was associated with a missense DCLRE1C variant in a later genetic analysis, and the association was replicated in an independent cohort.

The source is a man aged 35 to 55 in good health and CMV-seronegative. Sequencing used PBMCs. Here the chain combines TRBV11-1 and TRBJ1-1; 9 middle bases align to TRBD1. The base sequence is TGTGCCAGCAGCTTGCCGGGGACAGGGAAGAGGGAAGTTTTCTTT. Its protein is CASSLPGTGKREVFF. The full variable domain, completed from the reference TRBV11-1 and TRBJ1-1 proteins outside the CDR3, reads EAEVAQSPRYKITEKSQAVAFWCDPISGHATLYWYRQILGQGPELLVQFQDESVVDDSQLPKDRFSAERLKGVDSTLKIQPAELGDSAMYLCASSLPGTGKREVFFGQGTRLTVV.